The text below deals with one T cell receptor beta chain. Its specificity is not known. This entry comes from a study of CD8 T cells in ankylosing spondylitis. V shed 6 bases, J shed 0 bases, and the junction held 13 bases outside the gene matches. Germline V gene sequence: CDR1 MNHEY, CDR2 SVGAGI. There are 18 residues in the CDR3. In making TCR beta libraries, quantitative 5'-RACE with molecular barcodes was used. TCRdb called the 5' RACE reads again in MiXCR, with one record for every CDR3 protein. The sample lists some 250,000 distinct CDR3 sequences, more than 20% seen once, with roughly 0.6% in the top ten. Study conclusions and caveats: Reported data indicate significant enrichment of disease-linked clones within matched ankylosing spondylitis synovial fluid. The authors found the disease-linked clones to be CD8+ and relatively rare in peripheral blood. The study identified a TCR beta motif of 7 or 8 highly homologous variants that appeared characteristic of ankylosing spondylitis blood.

This chain joins TRBV6-5 and TRBJ2-3; 9 nucleotides match TRBD2. The TCR originated in a male donor with ankylosing spondylitis or in good health (not recorded which). Specimen: blood, either unsorted or a sorted T cell fraction (not recorded which). CDR3 nucleotide sequence: TGTGCCAGCAGCCACATCCGGCGGGGGGGGTCTAGCACAGATACGCAGTATTTT. It is translated as CASSHIRRGGSSTDTQYF.